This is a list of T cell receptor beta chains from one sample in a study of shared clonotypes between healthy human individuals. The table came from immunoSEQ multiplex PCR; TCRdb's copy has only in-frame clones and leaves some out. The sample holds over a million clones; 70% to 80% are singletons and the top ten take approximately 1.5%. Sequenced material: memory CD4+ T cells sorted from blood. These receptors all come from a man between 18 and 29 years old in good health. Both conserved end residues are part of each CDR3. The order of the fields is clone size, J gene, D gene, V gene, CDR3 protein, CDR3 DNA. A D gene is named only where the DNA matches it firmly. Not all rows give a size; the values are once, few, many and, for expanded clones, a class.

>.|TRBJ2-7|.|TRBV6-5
CASSPAGSSYEQYF
TGTGCCAGCAGCCCTGCGGGGTCCTCTTACGAGCAGTACTTC
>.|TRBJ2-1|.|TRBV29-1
CSAENGGYNEQFF
TGCAGCGCCGAGAACGGGGGATACAATGAGCAGTTCTTC
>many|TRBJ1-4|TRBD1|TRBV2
CASSPDRGSEKLFF
TGTGCCAGCAGCCCGGACAGGGGAAGTGAAAAACTGTTTTTT
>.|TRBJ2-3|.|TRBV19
CASSFSADTDTQYF
TGTGCCAGTAGTTTCTCCGCTGATACAGATACGCAGTATTTT
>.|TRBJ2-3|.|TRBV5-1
CASSLGGLSTDTQYF
TGCGCCAGCAGCTTGGGGGGACTTAGCACAGATACGCAGTATTTT
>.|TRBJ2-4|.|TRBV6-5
CASSQGNIQYF
TGTGCCAGCAGTCAAGGAAACATTCAGTACTTC
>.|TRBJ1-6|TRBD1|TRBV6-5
CASSFGDRNSPLHF
TGTGCCAGCAGCTTCGGGGACAGGAATTCACCCCTCCACTTT
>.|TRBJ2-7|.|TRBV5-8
CASSRVRAGEQYF
TGTGCCAGCAGCCGTGTCAGGGCAGGCGAGCAGTACTTC
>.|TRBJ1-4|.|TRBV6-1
CASSEYGTREKLFF
TGTGCCAGCAGTGAATATGGGACTCGTGAAAAACTGTTTTTT
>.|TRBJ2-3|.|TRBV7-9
CASSSSARVPDPGTDTQYF
TGTGCCAGCAGCTCCTCCGCGCGAGTGCCCGACCCAGGCACAGATACGCAGTATTTT
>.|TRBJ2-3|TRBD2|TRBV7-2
CASSLLAGVADTQYF
TGTGCCAGCAGCTTATTAGCGGGGGTCGCAGATACGCAGTATTTT
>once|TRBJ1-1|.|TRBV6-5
CASSYSGGRYEAFF
TGTGCCAGCAGTTACTCCGGGGGACGCTATGAAGCTTTCTTT
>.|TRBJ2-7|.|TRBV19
CASSIGGPSSYEQYF
TGTGCCAGTAGTATAGGTGGGCCCAGCTCCTACGAGCAGTACTTC
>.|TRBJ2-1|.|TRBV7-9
CASSTSGGEQFF
TGTGCCAGCAGCACCTCCGGGGGTGAGCAGTTCTTC
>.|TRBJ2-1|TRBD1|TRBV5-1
CASSWGSGTGTNEQFF
TGCGCCAGCAGCTGGGGGTCCGGGACAGGGACCAATGAGCAGTTCTTC
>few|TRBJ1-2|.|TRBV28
CASRGGGDRGYGYTF
TGTGCCAGCAGGGGAGGAGGGGATCGCGGCTATGGCTACACCTTC
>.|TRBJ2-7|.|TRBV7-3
CASSLKAGAQQYF
TGTGCCAGCAGCTTGAAGGCTGGGGCACAGCAGTACTTC
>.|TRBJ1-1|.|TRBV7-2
CASSLVAGFRDTEAFF
TGTGCCAGCAGCTTAGTGGCAGGATTTAGAGACACTGAAGCTTTCTTT
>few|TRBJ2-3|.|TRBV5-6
CASSSLGVTFTDTQYF
TGTGCCAGCAGCTCCCTCGGAGTGACGTTCACAGATACGCAGTATTTT
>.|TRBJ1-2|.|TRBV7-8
CASSLVGNANYGYTF
TGTGCCAGCAGCTTAGTCGGCAACGCTAACTATGGCTACACCTTC
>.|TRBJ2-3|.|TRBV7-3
CASSRQVTDTQYF
TGTGCCAGCAGTCGACAGGTCACAGATACGCAGTATTTT
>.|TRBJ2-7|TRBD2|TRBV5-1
CASSSFPAGPGGGEQYF
TGCGCCAGCAGCTCTTTCCCAGCGGGACCCGGGGGGGGCGAGCAGTACTTC
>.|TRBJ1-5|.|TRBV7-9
CASSTGGNQPQHF
TGTGCCAGCAGTACCGGAGGCAATCAGCCCCAGCATTTT
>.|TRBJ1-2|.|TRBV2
CASSDSWGYTF
TGTGCCAGCAGTGACAGCTGGGGCTACACCTTC
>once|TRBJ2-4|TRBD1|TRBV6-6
CASSYATGGDIQYF
TGTGCCAGCAGTTACGCGACAGGGGGGGACATTCAGTACTTC
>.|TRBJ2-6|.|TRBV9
CASRSSGANVLTF
TGTGCCAGCAGAAGCTCTGGGGCCAACGTCCTGACTTTC
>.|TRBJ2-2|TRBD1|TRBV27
CASRNRDRASGELFF
TGTGCCAGCAGGAACCGGGACAGGGCTTCCGGGGAGCTGTTTTTT
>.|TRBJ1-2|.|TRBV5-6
CASRKQGGYGYTF
TGTGCCAGCAGAAAACAGGGTGGCTATGGCTACACCTTC
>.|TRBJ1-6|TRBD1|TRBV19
CASSTVPRTGTPLHF
TGTGCCAGTAGTACCGTCCCCCGGACAGGAACACCCCTCCACTTT
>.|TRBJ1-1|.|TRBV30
CAWSFGGGNTEAFF
TGTGCCTGGAGTTTTGGAGGGGGAAACACTGAAGCTTTCTTT
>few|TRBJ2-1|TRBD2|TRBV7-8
CASSLRLAGEGNEQFF
TGTGCCAGCAGCTTGCGACTAGCGGGAGAAGGCAATGAGCAGTTCTTC
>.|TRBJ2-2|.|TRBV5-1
CASSLGPTGSGELFF
TGCGCCAGCAGCTTAGGACCCACGGGGTCCGGGGAGCTGTTTTTT
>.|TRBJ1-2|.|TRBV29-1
CSVVRGSNYGYTF
TGCAGCGTTGTAAGGGGGAGCAACTATGGCTACACCTTC
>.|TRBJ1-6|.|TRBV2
CASRFGGSSYNSPLHF
TGTGCCAGCAGGTTTGGCGGGAGCTCCTATAATTCACCCCTCCACTTT
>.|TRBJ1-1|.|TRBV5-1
CASSLAVMNTEAFF
TGCGCCAGCAGCTTGGCAGTTATGAACACTGAAGCTTTCTTT
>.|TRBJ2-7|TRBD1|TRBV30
CACQRTGSSYEQYF
TGTGCCTGCCAAAGGACAGGGAGCTCCTACGAGCAGTACTTC
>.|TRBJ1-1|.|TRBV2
CASSYTTGTTEAFF
TGTGCCAGCAGTTACACTACAGGGACCACTGAAGCTTTCTTT
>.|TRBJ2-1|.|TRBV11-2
CASSTGTHSDEQFF
TGTGCCAGCAGCACCGGGACGCATAGCGATGAGCAGTTCTTC
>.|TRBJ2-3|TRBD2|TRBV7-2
CASSGRSGGGTDTQYF
TGTGCCAGCAGCGGCCGGAGCGGGGGCGGCACAGATACGCAGTATTTT
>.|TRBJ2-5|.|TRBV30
CAWSVGQGQETQYF
TGTGCCTGGAGTGTCGGCCAGGGACAAGAGACCCAGTACTTC
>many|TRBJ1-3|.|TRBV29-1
CSVEDLGSSGNTIYF
TGCAGCGTTGAAGACCTGGGTTCCTCTGGAAACACCATATATTTT
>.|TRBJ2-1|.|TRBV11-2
CASSPPGGNEQFF
TGTGCCAGCAGCCCGCCCGGGGGCAATGAGCAGTTCTTC
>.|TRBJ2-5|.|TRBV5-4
CASSLAGASRETQYF
TGTGCCAGCAGCTTGGCCGGAGCTAGCAGAGAGACCCAGTACTTC
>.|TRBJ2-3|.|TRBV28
CASSGEVGLKTDTQYF
TGTGCCAGCAGTGGCGAAGTTGGGCTCAAGACAGATACGCAGTATTTT
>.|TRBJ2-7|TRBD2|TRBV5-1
CASSATSGGVHEQYF
TGCGCCAGCAGCGCGACTAGCGGGGGGGTCCACGAGCAGTACTTC
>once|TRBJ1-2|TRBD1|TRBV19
CASSMRDRGNYGYTF
TGTGCCAGTAGTATGCGGGACAGGGGTAACTATGGCTACACCTTC
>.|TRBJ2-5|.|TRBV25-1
CASIQQGRETQYF
TGTGCCAGCATCCAACAGGGAAGAGAGACCCAGTACTTC
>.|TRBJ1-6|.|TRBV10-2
CATSGSDSPIPAPLHF
TGCGCCACCTCTGGATCCGATTCCCCTATACCGGCGCCCCTCCACTTT
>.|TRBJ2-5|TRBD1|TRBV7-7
CASSPTGGQGFETQYF
TGTGCTAGCAGCCCCACCGGAGGACAGGGTTTCGAGACCCAGTACTTC
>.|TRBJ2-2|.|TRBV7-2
CASSLAALGELFF
TGTGCCAGCAGCTTAGCGGCGCTCGGGGAGCTGTTTTTT
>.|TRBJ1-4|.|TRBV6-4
CASSDVRSNEKLFF
TGTGCCAGCAGTGATGTCAGGTCTAATGAAAAACTGTTTTTT
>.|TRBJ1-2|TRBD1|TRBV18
CASSSGQNYGYTF
TGTGCCAGCTCGTCGGGACAGAACTATGGCTACACCTTC
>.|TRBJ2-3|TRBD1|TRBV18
CASSISGTGGTDTQYF
TGTGCCAGCTCAATTTCCGGGACAGGGGGCACAGATACGCAGTATTTT
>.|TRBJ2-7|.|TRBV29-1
CSVEAARGRANEQYF
TGCAGCGTTGAAGCTGCCCGGGGCAGGGCTAACGAGCAGTACTTC
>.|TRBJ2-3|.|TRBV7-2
CASSTSRDLGDTQYF
TGTGCCAGCAGCACGTCCCGGGACCTGGGGGATACGCAGTATTTT